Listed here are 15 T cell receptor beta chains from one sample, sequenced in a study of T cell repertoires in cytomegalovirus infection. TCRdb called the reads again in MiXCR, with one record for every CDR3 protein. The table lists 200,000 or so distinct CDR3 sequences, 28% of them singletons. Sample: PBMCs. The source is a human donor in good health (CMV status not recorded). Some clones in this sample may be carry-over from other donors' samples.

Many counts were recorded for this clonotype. Here the CDR3 DNA reads TGCAGCGTTGTCGGGGTGGCAGGGTCTGGAAACACCATATATTTT. Translated: CSVVGVAGSGNTIYF. The genes are TRBV29-1 and TRBJ1-3; a possible D gene is TRBD1 (5 bases). V was shortened by 4 bases and J by 1 base, with 14 bases between the two germline ends. The CDR3 length is 15 residues. Germline CDR1 reads SQVTM; CDR2 reads ANQGSEA.

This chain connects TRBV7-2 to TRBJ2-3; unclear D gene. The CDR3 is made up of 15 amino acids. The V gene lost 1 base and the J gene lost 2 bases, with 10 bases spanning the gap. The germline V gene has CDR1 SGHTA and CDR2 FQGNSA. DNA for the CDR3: TGTGCCAGCAGCTTAGGAAACTCGAACACAGATACGCAGTATTTT. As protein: CASSLGNSNTDTQYF. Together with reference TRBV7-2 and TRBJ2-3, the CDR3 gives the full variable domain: GAGVSQSPSNKVTEKGKDVELRCDPISGHTALYWYRQSLGQGLEFLIYFQGNSAPDKSGLPSDRFSAERTGGSVSTLTIQRTQQEDSAVYLCASSLGNSNTDTQYFGPGTRLTVL.

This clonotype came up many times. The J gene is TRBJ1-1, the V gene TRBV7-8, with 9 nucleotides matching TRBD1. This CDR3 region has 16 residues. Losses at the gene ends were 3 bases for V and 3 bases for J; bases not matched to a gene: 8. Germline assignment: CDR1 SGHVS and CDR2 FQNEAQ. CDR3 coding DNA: TGTGCCAGCAGCTTCCCTACAGGGGGCTTCGACACTGAAGCTTTCTTT. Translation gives CASSFPTGGFDTEAFF. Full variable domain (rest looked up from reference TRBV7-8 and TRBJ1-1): GAGVSQSPRYKVAKRGQDVALRCDPISGHVSLFWYQQALGQGPEFLTYFQNEAQLDKSGLPSDRFFAERPEGSVSTLKIQRTQQEDSAVYLCASSFPTGGFDTEAFFGQGTRLTVV.

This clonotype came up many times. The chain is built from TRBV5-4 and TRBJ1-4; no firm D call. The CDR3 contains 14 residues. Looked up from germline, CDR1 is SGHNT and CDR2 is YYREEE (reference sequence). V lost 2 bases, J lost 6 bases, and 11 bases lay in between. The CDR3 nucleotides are TGTGCCAGCAGCTTTCGGGTGGATGATGAAAAACTGTTTTTT. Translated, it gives CASSFRVDDEKLFF.

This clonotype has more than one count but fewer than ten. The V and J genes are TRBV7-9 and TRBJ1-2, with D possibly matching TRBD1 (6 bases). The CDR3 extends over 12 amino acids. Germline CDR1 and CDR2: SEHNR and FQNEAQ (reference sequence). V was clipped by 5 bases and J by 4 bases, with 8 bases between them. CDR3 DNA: TGTGCCAGCAGCGTGGACAGCTATGGCTACACCTTC. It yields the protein CASSVDSYGYTF.

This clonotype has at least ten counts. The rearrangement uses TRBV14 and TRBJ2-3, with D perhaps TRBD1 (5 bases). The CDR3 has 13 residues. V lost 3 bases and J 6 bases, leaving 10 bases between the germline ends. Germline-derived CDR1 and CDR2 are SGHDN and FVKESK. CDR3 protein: CASSHFRVDTQYF. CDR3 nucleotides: TGTGCCAGCAGCCATTTCAGGGTGGATACGCAGTATTTT.

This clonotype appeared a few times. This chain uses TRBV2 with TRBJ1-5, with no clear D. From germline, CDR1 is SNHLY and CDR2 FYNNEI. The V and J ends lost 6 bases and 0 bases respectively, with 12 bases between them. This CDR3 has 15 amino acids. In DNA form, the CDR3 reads TGTGCCAGCAGGTCCCCGGATTATAGCAATCAGCCCCAGCATTTT. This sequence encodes CASRSPDYSNQPQHF.

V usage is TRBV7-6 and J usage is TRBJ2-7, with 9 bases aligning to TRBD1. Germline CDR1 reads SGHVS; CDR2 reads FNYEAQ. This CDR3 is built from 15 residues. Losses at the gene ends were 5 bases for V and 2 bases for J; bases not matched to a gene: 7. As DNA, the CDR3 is TGTGCCAGCAGCGTACCGGGACAGGGAACCTACGAGCAGTACTTC. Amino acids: CASSVPGQGTYEQYF.

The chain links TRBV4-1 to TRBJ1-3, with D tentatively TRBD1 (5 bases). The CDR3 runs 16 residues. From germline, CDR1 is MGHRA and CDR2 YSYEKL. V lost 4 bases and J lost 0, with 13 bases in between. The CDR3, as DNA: TGCGCCAGCAGCCCCACCCCGGGACGCTCTGGAAACACCATATATTTT. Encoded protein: CASSPTPGRSGNTIYF.

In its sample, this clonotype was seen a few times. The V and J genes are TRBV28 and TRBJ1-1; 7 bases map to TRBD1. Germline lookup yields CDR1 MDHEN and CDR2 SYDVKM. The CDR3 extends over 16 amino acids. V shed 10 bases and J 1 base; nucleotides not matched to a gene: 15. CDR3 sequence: CATKSSWGTANTEAFF. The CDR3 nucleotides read TGTGCCACCAAATCGTCTTGGGGGACAGCGAACACTGAAGCTTTCTTT.

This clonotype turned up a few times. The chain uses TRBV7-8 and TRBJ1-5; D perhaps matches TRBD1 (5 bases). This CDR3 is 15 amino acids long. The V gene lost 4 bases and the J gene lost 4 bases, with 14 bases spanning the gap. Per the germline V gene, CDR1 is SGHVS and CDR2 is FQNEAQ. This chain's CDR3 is CASSSHRDYNQPQHF. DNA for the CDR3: TGTGCCAGCAGCTCGCACCGGGACTATAATCAGCCCCAGCATTTT.

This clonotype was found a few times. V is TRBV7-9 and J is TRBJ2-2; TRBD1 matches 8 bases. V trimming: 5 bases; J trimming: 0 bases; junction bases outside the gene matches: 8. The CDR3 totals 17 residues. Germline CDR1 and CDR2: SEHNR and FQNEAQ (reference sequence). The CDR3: CASSPRDRTPNTGELFF. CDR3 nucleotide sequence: TGTGCCAGCAGCCCGAGGGACAGGACTCCGAACACCGGGGAGCTGTTTTTT.

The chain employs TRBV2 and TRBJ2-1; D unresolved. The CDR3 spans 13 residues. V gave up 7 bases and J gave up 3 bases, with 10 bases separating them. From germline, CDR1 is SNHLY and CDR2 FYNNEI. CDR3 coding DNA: TGTGCCAGCAACCTAGGTGGCTACAATGAGCAGTTCTTC. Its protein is CASNLGGYNEQFF.

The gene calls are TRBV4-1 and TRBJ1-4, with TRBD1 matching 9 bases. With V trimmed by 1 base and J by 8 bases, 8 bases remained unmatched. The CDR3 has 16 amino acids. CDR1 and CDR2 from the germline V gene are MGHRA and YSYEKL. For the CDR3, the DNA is TGCGCCAGCAGCCAAGCGCCAACGGGACAGGGCGAAAAACTGTTTTTT. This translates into CASSQAPTGQGEKLFF.

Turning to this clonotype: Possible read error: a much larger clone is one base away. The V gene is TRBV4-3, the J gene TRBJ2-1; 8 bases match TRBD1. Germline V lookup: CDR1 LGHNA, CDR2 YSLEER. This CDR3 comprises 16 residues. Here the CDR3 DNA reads TGCGCCAACAGCCAAGCACGGACAGGGTATTGGCATGAGCAGTTCTTC. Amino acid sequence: CANSQARTGYWHEQFF.